This T cell receptor beta chain was profiled in a study of liver allograft versus peripheral blood T cells. About the study: A comparison was made between T cell receptor repertoires in transplanted livers and those in recipients' peripheral blood. Findings of the study overall: Inside liver allografts, T cell receptor repertoires reportedly diverged from the repertoires found in peripheral blood.

Germline values: CDR1 MNHEY, CDR2 SMNVEV (reference sequence). The CDR3 sequence is 15 residues long. V lost 3 bases and J lost 6, with 15 bases in between. TCRdb reprocessed the reads via MiXCR and lists one record per CDR3 protein. Counted here are 8,000 or so distinct CDR3 sequences, 15% to 20% occurring once; the ten biggest clones make up about 4.2%. This clonotype has only a few counts. The antigen remains undetermined. This TCR derives from a human patient who had a liver transplant. A subset of T cells may come from the graft donor. The chain recombines TRBV27 with TRBJ2-4; no clear D. The CDR3 region has the DNA TGTGCCAGCAGTTTGTATGTTGGCCAGTCAAACATTCAGTACTTC. Its protein is CASSLYVGQSNIQYF.